Described below is a single T cell receptor (beta chain) sequence and its context. The antigen remains unidentified. The sample belongs to a study of T cells in Graves' hyperthyroidism and ophthalmopathy. CDR1 is SNHLY and CDR2 is FYNNEI in the germline V gene. The CDR3 spans 12 residues. The ends were cut back, 5 bases at V and 8 bases at J, with 7 bases in the middle. Study-level points and caveats: Ophthalmopathy was separated from stable hyperthyroidism by a 13 V-J model.

Template material for amplifying TCR beta CDR3 regions consisted of RNA transcripts. Carried out on the TCR CDR3, a first-round RT-PCR used the HTBI primer set. A single record per CDR3 protein comes from TCRdb applying MiXCR to the multiplex PCR reads. The sample has more than 500,000 distinct CDR3 sequences; 46% are singletons. This clonotype was obtained from an adult woman with Graves' disease, either hyperthyroidism or ophthalmopathy (not recorded which). Sample: peripheral blood or thyroid tissue (not recorded which). The rearrangement uses TRBV2 and TRBJ2-6; D is ambiguous. The CDR3 spells CASSRSSNVLTF. The CDR3 DNA is TGTGCCAGCAGTCGAAGCTCCAACGTCCTGACTTTC.